This TCR beta chain emerged from a study of CD8 T cells in ankylosing spondylitis. TCRdb called the 5' RACE reads again in MiXCR, with one record for every CDR3 protein. The repertoire consists of approximately 140,000 distinct CDR3 sequences, with approximately 44% occurring once and the leading ten covering roughly 15%. Trimming left V 6 bases short and J 0 bases short, with 14 bases between. The length of the CDR3 is 16 residues. CDR1 KGHDR and CDR2 SFDVKD come from the germline V gene. V gene TRBV24-1 combines with J gene TRBJ2-1; D tentatively reads TRBD1 or TRBD2 (6 bases each). The clonotype originates from a male donor with ankylosing spondylitis. Sequencing input: synovial fluid, either unsorted or a sorted T cell fraction (not recorded which). For the CDR3, the DNA is TGTGCCACCAGTCGGGGGCAGGCAGTCTCCTACAATGAGCAGTTCTTC. This encodes CATSRGQAVSYNEQFF.